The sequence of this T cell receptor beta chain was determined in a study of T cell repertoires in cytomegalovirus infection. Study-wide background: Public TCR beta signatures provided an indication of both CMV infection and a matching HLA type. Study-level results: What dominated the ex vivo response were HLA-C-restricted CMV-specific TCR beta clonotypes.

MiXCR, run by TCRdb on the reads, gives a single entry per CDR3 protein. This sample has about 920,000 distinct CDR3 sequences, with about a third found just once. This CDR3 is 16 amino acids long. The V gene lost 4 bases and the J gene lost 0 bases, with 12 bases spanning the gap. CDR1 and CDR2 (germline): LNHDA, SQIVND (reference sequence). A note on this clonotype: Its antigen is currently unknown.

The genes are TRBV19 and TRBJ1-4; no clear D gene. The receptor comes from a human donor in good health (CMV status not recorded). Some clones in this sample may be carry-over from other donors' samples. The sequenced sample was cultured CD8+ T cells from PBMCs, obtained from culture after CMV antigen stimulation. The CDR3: CASSREGIATNEKLFF. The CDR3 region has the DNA TGTGCCAGTAGTAGAGAGGGAATTGCAACTAATGAAAAACTGTTTTTT.